The present TCR beta chain was sequenced within a study of response to subunit inactivated influenza vaccine. Study-wide points: Researchers suggested that each seasonal influenza vaccination recruits few new T cells.

Germline-derived CDR1 and CDR2 are DFQATT and SNEGSKA (reference sequence). V shed 5 bases and J shed 13 bases, with 18 bases lying between them. The CDR3 is made up of 12 amino acids. TCRdb reprocessed the RT-PCR reads via MiXCR and lists one record per CDR3 protein. The sample records roughly 570,000 distinct CDR3 sequences, 12% to 15% being singletons. In the case of this clonotype: Its cognate antigen is unknown.

Sequenced material: PBMCs from blood, taken 11 to 12 days after vaccination. The chain is built from TRBV20-1 and TRBJ1-5, with a tentative D call TRBD1 (5 bases). The receptor was isolated from a man in his fifties or sixties who received an inactivated influenza vaccine. CDR3 sequence reads: CSAPEGREQQHF. The CDR3 bases are TGCAGTGCTCCAGAGGGGAGAGAACAGCAGCATTTT.